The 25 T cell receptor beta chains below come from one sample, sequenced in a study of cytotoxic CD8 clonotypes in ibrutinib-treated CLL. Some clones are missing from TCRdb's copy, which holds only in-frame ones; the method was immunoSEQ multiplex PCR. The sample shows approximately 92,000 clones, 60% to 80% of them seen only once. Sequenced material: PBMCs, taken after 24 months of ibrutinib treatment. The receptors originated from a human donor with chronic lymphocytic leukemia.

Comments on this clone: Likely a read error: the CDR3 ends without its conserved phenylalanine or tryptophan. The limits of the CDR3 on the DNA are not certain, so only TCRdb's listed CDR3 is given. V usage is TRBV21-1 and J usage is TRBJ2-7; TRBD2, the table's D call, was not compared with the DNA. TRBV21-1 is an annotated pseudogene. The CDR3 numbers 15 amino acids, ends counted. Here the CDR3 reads CASSKARTSGRGALI.

For the CDR3, the DNA is TGTGCCACCAGCAGACCAACTTTGGGGCGGGAGACCGGGGAGCTGTTTTTT. Residues: CATSRPTLGRETGELFF. The V and J genes are TRBV15 and TRBJ2-2; 7 nucleotides line up with TRBD2. There are 17 residues in the CDR3. Germline values: CDR1 LNHNV, CDR2 YYDKDF (reference sequence). V lost 2 bases to trimming and J lost 5 bases; unmatched junction nucleotides: 11.

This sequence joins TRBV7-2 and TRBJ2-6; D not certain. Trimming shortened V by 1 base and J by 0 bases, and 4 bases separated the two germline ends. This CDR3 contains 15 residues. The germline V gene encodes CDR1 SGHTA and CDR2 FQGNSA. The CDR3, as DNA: TGTGCCAGCAGCTTAGGTGCCTCTGGGGCCAACGTCCTGACTTTC. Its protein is CASSLGASGANVLTF. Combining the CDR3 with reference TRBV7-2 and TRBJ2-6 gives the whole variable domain GAGVSQSPSNKVTEKGKDVELRCDPISGHTALYWYRQSLGQGLEFLIYFQGNSAPDKSGLPSDRFSAERTGGSVSTLTIQRTQQEDSAVYLCASSLGASGANVLTFGAGSRLTVL.

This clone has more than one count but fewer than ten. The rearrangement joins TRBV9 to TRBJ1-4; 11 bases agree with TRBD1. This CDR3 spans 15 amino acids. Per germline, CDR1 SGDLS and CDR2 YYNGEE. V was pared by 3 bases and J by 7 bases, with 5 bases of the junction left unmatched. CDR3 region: CASSGGQGAGEKLFF. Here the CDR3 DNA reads TGTGCCAGCAGCGGAGGACAGGGGGCAGGTGAAAAACTGTTTTTT.

CDR3 coding DNA: TGTGCCAGCAGCTTGGTGCCTAGCGGGAGTACCGGGGAGCTGTTTTTT. Its protein is CASSLVPSGSTGELFF. The chain joins TRBV5-4 to TRBJ2-2; 10 nucleotides align to TRBD2. CDR3 length equals 16 residues. The ends lost 0 bases at V and 5 bases at J; junction bases unmatched: 4. Germline CDR1 SGHNT, CDR2 YYREEE (reference sequence).

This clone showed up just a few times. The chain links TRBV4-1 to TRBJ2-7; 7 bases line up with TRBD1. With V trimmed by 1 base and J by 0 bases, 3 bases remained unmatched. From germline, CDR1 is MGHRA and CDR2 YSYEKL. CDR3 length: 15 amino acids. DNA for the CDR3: TGCGCCAGCAGCCAAGGTACAGGGGCCTCCTACGAGCAGTACTTC. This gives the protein CASSQGTGASYEQYF.

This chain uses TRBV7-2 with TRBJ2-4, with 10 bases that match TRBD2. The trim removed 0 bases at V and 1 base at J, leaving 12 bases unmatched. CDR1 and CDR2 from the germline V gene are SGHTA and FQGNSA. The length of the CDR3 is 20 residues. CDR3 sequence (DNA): TGTGCCAGCAGCTTAGCCGCTAGCGGGAGATTTGTCGCGGCCAAAAACATTCAGTACTTC. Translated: CASSLAASGRFVAAKNIQYF.

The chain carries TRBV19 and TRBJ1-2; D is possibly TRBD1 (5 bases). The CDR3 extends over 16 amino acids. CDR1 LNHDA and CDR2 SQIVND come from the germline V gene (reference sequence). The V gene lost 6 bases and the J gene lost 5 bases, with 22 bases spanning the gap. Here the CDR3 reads CASRPEGGATGYGYTF. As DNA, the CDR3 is TGTGCCAGTAGGCCGGAAGGCGGGGCAACTGGGTATGGCTACACCTTC.

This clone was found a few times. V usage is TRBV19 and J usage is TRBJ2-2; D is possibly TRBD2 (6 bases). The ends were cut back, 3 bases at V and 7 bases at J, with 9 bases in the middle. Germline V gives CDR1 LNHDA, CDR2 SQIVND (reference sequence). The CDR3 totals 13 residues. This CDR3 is CASSMNSGGELFF. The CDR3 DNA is TGTGCCAGTAGTATGAATAGCGGCGGGGAGCTGTTTTTT. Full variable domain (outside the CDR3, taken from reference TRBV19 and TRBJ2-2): DGGITQSPKYLFRKEGQNVTLSCEQNLNHDAMYWYRQDPGQGLRLIYYSQIVNDFQKGDIAEGYSVSREKKESFPLTVTSAQKNPTAFYLCASSMNSGGELFFGEGSRLTVL.

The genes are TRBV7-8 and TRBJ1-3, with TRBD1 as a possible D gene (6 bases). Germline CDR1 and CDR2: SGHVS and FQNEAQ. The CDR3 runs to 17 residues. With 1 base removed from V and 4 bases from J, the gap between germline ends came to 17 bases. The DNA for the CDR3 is TGTGCCAGCAGCTTAGGTAACCCAGGGGCGAAAGGAAACACCATATATTTT. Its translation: CASSLGNPGAKGNTIYF.

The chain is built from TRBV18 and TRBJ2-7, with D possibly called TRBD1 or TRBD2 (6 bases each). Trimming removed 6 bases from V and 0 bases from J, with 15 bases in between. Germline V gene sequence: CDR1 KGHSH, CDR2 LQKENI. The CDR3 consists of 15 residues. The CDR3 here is CASSPAGHSSYEQYF. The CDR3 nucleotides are TGTGCCAGCTCGCCGGCGGGACACAGCTCCTACGAGCAGTACTTC.

CDR3 nucleotides: TGTGCCAGCAGGGCCCGGGACAGGGATGGGCAGTTCTTC. It translates to CASRARDRDGQFF. V is TRBV6-1 and J is TRBJ2-1; 9 nucleotides line up with TRBD1. This CDR3 is built from 13 residues. Per the germline V gene, CDR1 is MNHNS and CDR2 is SASEGT. Losses at the gene ends were 6 bases for V and 12 bases for J; bases not matched to a gene: 9.

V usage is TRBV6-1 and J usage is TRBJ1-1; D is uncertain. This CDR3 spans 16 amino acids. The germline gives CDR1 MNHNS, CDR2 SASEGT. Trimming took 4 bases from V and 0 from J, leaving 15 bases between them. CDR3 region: CASSVVSFSMNTEAFF. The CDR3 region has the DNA TGTGCCAGCAGTGTGGTCTCCTTCTCCATGAACACTGAAGCTTTCTTT.

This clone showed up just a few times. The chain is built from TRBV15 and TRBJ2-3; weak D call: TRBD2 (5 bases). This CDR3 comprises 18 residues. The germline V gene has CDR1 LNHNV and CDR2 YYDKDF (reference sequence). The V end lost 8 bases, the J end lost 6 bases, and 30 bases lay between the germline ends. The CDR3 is CATAQDRVERRPRDTQYF. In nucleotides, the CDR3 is TGTGCCACCGCCCAAGATCGTGTTGAGCGGAGACCGAGGGATACGCAGTATTTT.

The CDR3 DNA reads TGTGCCAGTAGTATCCGGGACAGGGGGTCCCACGAGCAGTACTTC. This sequence encodes CASSIRDRGSHEQYF. This chain links TRBV19 with TRBJ2-7; the match to TRBD1 covers 11 bases. Trimming removed 3 bases from V and 5 bases from J; junction bases left unmatched: 6. Germline V lookup: CDR1 LNHDA, CDR2 SQIVND (reference sequence). This CDR3 has 15 residues.

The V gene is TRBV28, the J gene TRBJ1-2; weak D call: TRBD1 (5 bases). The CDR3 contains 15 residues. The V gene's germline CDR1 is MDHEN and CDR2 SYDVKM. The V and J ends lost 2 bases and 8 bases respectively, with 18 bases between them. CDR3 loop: CASSLPARGTWGYTF. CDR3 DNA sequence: TGTGCCAGCAGTTTACCCGCGCGGGGGACCTGGGGCTACACCTTC.

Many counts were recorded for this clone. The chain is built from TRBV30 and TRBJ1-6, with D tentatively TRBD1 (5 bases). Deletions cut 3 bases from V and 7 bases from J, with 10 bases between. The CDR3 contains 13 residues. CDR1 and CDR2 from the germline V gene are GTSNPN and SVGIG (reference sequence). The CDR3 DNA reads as TGTGCCTGGAGATCCTGGACAAATTCACCCCTCCACTTT. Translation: CAWRSWTNSPLHF.

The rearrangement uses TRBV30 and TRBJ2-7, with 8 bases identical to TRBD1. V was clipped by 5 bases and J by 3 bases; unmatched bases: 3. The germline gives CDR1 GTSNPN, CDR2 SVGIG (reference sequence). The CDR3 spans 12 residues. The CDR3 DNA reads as TGTGCCTGGCACAGGGGGTTCTACGAGCAGTACTTC. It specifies CAWHRGFYEQYF.

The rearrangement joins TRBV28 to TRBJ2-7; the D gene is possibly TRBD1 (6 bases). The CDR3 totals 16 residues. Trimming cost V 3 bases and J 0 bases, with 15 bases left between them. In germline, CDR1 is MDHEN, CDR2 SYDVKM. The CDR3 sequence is CASSFFTTGNSYEQYF. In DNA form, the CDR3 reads TGTGCCAGCAGTTTCTTTACGACAGGCAACTCCTACGAGCAGTACTTC.

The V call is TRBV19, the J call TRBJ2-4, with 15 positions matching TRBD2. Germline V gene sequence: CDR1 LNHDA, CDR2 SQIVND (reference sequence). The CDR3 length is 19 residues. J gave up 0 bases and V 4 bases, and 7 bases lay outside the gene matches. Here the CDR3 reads CASSTDGTSGGIAKNIQYF. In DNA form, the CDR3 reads TGTGCCAGTAGTACAGACGGGACTAGCGGGGGGATAGCCAAAAACATTCAGTACTTC.

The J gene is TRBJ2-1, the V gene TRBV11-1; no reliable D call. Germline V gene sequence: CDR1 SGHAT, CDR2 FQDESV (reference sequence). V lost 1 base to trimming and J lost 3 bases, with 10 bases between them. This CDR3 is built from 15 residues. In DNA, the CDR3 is TGTGCCAGCAGCTTAGTTGACCCGGGCTACAATGAGCAGTTCTTC. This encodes CASSLVDPGYNEQFF.

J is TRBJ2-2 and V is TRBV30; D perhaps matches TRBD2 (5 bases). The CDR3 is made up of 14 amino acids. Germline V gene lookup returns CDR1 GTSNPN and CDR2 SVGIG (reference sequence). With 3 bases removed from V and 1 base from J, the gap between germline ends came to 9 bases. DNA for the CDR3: TGTGCCTGGAGATACGGGGAGAACACCGGGGAGCTGTTTTTT. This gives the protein CAWRYGENTGELFF.

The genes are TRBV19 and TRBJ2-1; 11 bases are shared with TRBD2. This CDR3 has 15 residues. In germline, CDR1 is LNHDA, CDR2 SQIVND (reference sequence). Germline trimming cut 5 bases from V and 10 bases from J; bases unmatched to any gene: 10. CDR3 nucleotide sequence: TGTGCCAGTAGTGAAACTAGCGGGAGTTTTAACGAGCAGTTCTTC. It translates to CASSETSGSFNEQFF. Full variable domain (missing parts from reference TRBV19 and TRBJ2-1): DGGITQSPKYLFRKEGQNVTLSCEQNLNHDAMYWYRQDPGQGLRLIYYSQIVNDFQKGDIAEGYSVSREKKESFPLTVTSAQKNPTAFYLCASSETSGSFNEQFFGPGTRLTVL.

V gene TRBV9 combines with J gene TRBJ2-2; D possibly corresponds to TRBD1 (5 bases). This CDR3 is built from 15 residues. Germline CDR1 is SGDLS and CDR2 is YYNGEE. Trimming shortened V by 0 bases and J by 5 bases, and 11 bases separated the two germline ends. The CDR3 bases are TGTGCCAGCAGCGTAGAATGGGCAGGGACCGGGGAGCTGTTTTTT. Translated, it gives CASSVEWAGTGELFF.

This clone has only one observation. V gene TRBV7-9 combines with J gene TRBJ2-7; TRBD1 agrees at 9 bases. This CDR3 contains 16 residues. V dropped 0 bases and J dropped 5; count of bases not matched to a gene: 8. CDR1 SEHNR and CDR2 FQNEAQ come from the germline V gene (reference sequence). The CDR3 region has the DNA TGTGCCAGCAGCTTAGCCTTGACAGGGGGATCTCACGAGCAGTACTTC. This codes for CASSLALTGGSHEQYF.